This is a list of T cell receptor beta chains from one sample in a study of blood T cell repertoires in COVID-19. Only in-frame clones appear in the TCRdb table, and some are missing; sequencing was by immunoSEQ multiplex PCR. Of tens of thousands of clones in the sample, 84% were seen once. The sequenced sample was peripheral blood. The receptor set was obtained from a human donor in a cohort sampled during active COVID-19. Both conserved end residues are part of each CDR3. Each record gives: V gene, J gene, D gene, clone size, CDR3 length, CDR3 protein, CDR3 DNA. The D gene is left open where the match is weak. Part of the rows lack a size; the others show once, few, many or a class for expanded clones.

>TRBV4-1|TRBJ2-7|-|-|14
CASSQGSAGYEQYF
TGCGCCAGCAGCCAAGGTTCGGCAGGCTACGAGCAGTACTTC
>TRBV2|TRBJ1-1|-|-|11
CASSIRDEAFF
TGTGCCAGCAGTATCCGGGATGAAGCTTTCTTT
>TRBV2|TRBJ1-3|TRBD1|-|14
CASGDRAGGNTIYF
TGTGCCAGCGGGGACAGGGCCGGTGGAAACACCATATATTTT
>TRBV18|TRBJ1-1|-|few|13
CASSPLGGTEAFF
TGTGCCAGCTCACCACTCGGGGGGACTGAAGCTTTCTTT
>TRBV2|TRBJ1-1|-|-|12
CASSIAATEAFF
TGTGCCAGCAGCATAGCAGCCACTGAAGCTTTCTTT
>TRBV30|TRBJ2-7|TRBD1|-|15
CAWSKAGTGSDEQYF
TGTGCCTGGAGTAAAGCCGGGACAGGGTCGGACGAGCAGTACTTC
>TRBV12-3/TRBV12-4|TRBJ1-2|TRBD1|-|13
CASSTQGKEGYTF
TGTGCCAGCAGCACACAGGGGAAGGAAGGCTACACCTTC
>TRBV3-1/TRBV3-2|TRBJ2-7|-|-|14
CASSQGLASYEQYF
TGTGCCAGCAGCCAAGGCCTAGCGAGTTACGAGCAGTACTTC
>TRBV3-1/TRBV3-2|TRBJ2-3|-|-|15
CASSQRGGQADTQYF
TGTGCCAGCAGCCAAAGGGGGGGCCAGGCAGATACGCAGTATTTT
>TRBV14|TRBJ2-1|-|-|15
CASSLNQGWIDEQFF
TGTGCCAGCAGCCTGAATCAGGGGTGGATCGATGAGCAGTTCTTC
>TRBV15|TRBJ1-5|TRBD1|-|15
CATRWGQGSNQPQHF
TGTGCCACCAGGTGGGGACAGGGCAGCAATCAGCCCCAGCATTTT
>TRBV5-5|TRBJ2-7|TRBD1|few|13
CASSWTGDYEQYF
TGTGCCAGCAGCTGGACAGGGGACTACGAGCAGTACTTC
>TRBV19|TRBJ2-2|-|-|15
CASSGSGTNTGELFF
TGTGCCAGTAGTGGTTCGGGGACGAACACCGGGGAGCTGTTTTTT
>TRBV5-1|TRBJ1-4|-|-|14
CASSSDRPNEKLFF
TGCGCCAGCAGCTCGGACAGACCGAATGAAAAACTGTTTTTT
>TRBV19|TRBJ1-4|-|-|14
CASSHLGAGEKLFF
TGTGCCAGTAGTCACTTGGGGGCTGGCGAAAAACTGTTTTTT
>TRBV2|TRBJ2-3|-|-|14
CASKRGPSTDTQYF
TGTGCCAGCAAGCGCGGGCCTAGCACAGATACGCAGTATTTT
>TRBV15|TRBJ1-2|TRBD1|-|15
CATSRFGQAADGYTF
TGTGCCACCAGCAGATTCGGACAGGCGGCGGATGGCTACACCTTC
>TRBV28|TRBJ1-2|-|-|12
CAIYRANYGYTF
TGTGCCATTTACAGGGCTAACTATGGCTACACCTTC
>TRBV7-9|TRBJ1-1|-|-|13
CASSVTGRGEAFF
TGTGCCAGCAGCGTTACAGGGAGGGGAGAAGCTTTCTTT
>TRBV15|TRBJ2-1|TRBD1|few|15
CATRMAQGAGNEQFF
TGTGCCACCAGAATGGCGCAGGGGGCGGGTAATGAGCAGTTCTTC
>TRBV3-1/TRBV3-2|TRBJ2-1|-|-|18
CASSPAPLTQSSYNEQFF
TGTGCCAGCAGCCCTGCCCCTCTTACACAGAGCTCCTACAATGAGCAGTTCTTC
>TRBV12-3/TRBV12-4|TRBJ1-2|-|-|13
CASSLGTSYGYTF
TGTGCCAGCAGTTTAGGGACAAGCTATGGCTACACCTTC
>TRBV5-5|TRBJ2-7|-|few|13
CASSWFLGAEQYF
TGTGCCAGCAGCTGGTTCCTTGGGGCCGAGCAGTACTTC
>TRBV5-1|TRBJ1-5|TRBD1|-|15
CASSPGQGDRQPQHF
TGCGCCAGCAGCCCCGGACAGGGGGACAGACAGCCCCAGCATTTT
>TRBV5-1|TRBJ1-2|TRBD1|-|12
CASSPDRYGYTF
TGCGCCAGCAGCCCGGACAGGTATGGCTACACCTTC
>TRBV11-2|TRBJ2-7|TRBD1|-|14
CASSLKGGLSEQYF
TGTGCCAGCAGCTTAAAAGGGGGCCTCAGCGAGCAGTACTTC
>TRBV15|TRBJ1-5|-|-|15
CATSRDPGVRQPQHF
TGTGCCACCAGCAGAGATCCAGGGGTTCGTCAGCCCCAGCATTTT
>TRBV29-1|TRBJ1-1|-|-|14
CSVEDPPGGTEAFF
TGCAGCGTTGAAGATCCGCCGGGGGGCACTGAAGCTTTCTTT
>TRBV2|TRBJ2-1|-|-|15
CASSERDTRYNEQFF
TGTGCCAGCAGTGAGCGAGATACCCGATACAATGAGCAGTTCTTC
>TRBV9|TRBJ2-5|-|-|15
CASSPFLGGGETQYF
TGTGCCAGCAGCCCCTTCCTGGGGGGTGGAGAGACCCAGTACTTC
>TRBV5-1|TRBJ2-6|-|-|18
CASLRTPDSFTGANVLTF
TGCGCCAGCCTTAGGACCCCTGACAGTTTCACTGGGGCCAACGTCCTGACTTTC
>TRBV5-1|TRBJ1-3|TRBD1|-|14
CASRQGATGNTIYF
TGCGCCAGCAGACAGGGGGCCACTGGAAACACCATATATTTT
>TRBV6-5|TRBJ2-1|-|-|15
CASRPGLNSYNEQFF
TGTGCCAGCAGACCGGGACTCAACTCCTACAATGAGCAGTTCTTC
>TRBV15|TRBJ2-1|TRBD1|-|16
CATSRERTGYSNEQFF
TGTGCCACCAGCAGGGAAAGGACAGGGTATTCCAATGAGCAGTTCTTC
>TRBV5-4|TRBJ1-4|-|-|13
CASSDARRVELFF
TGTGCCAGCAGCGACGCCCGGCGGGTTGAACTGTTTTTT
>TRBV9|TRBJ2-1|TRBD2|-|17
CASSVQPLADIYNEQFF
TGTGCCAGCAGCGTCCAACCCCTAGCGGACATCTACAATGAGCAGTTCTTC
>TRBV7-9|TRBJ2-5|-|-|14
CASSPLAHQETQYF
TGTGCCAGCAGCCCTCTAGCGCACCAAGAGACCCAGTACTTC
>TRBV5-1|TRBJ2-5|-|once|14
CASSLLGIQETQYF
TGCGCCAGCAGCCTGCTCGGGATCCAAGAGACCCAGTACTTC
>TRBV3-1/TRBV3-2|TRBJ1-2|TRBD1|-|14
CASSPPTGIHGYTF
TGTGCCAGCAGCCCTCCGACAGGGATTCATGGCTACACCTTC
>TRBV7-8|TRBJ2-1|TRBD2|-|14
CASSAVGGIDEQFF
TGTGCCAGCAGCGCAGTGGGAGGGATCGATGAGCAGTTCTTC
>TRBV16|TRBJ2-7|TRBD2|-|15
CASSQWGLAGNEQYF
TGTGCCAGCAGCCAATGGGGACTAGCGGGGAACGAGCAGTACTTC
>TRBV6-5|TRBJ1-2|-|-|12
CASSTGTSGYTF
TGTGCCAGCAGCACAGGGACGAGTGGCTACACCTTC
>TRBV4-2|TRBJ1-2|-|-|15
CASSQETSQGYGYTF
TGTGCCAGCAGCCAAGAAACCTCCCAGGGCTATGGCTACACCTTC
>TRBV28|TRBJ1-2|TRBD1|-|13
CASGGQGGLGYTF
TGTGCCAGCGGGGGACAGGGGGGTCTTGGCTACACCTTC
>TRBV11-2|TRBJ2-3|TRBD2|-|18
CASSLRGLAGAGTDTQYF
TGTGCCAGCAGCTTGCGGGGACTAGCGGGGGCAGGCACAGATACGCAGTATTTT
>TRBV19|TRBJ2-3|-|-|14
CASSIGRATDTQYF
TGTGCCAGTAGTATCGGCAGGGCCACAGATACGCAGTATTTT